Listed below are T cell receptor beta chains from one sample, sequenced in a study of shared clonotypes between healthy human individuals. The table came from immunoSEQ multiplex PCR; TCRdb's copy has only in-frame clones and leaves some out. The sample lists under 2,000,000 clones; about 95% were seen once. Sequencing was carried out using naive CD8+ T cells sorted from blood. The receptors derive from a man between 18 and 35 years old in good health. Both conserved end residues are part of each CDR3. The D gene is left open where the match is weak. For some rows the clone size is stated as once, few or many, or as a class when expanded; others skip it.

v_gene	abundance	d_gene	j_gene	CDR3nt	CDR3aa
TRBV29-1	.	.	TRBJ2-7	TGCAGCGTACAGGCCCCGGGCTACGAGCAGTACTTC	CSVQAPGYEQYF
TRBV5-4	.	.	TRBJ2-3	TGTGCCAGCAGCTCCCCCGACAAGGGCACGCAGTATTTT	CASSSPDKGTQYF
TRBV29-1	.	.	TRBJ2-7	TGCAGCGTTGAAGTAGTAGGCCGTTACGAGCAGTACTTC	CSVEVVGRYEQYF
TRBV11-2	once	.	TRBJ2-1	TGTGCCAGCAGCTTTAAAGGGACTGGCTACAATGAGCAGTTCTTC	CASSFKGTGYNEQFF
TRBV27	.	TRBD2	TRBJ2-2	TGTGCCAGCAGTCCAACGGGCCCCAGGGGACTAGGGAACACCGGGGAGCTGTTTTTT	CASSPTGPRGLGNTGELFF
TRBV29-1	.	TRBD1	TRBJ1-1	TGCAGCGTTGGGTCGGACAGGGAGGTAGACACTGAAGCTTTCTTT	CSVGSDREVDTEAFF
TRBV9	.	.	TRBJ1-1	TGTGCCAGCAGCGTACCTCTTGGGGGCGCGGACAACACTGAAGCTTTCTTT	CASSVPLGGADNTEAFF
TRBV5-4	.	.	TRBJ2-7	TGTGCCAGCAGCCCTTCGGGCAGCCGGGAGCAGTACTTC	CASSPSGSREQYF
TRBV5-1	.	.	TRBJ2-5	TGCGCCAGCAGCGCGGTCATCAGCGGCGTTTACCAAGAGACCCAGTACTTC	CASSAVISGVYQETQYF
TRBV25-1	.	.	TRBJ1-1	TGTGCCAGCAGTGCTCCAGGGGACCGGACTGAAGCTTTCTTT	CASSAPGDRTEAFF
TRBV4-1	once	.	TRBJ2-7	TGCGCCAGCAGCCAAGGGGGGGGGACAGGTCCCTCCTACGAGCAGTACTTC	CASSQGGGTGPSYEQYF
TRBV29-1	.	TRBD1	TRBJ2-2	TGCAGCGTTGAGGGACAGGGGGCAAGGACCGGGGAGCTGTTTTTT	CSVEGQGARTGELFF
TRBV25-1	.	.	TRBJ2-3	TGTGCCAGCAGTGAAGGGGGGTTTAGCACAGATACGCAGTATTTT	CASSEGGFSTDTQYF
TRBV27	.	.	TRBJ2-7	TGTGCCAGCAGTTTAATCCCCCAGGCTAGCTCCTACGAGCAGTACTTC	CASSLIPQASSYEQYF
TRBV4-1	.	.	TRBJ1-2	TGCGCCAGCAGCCAAGATCGGCTGGGGCGCGGCTATGGCTACACCTTC	CASSQDRLGRGYGYTF
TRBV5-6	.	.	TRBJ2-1	TGTGCCAGCAGCTTCGCCCTCGGGGGGCAGTTCTTC	CASSFALGGQFF
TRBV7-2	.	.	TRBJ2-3	TGTGCCAGCAGCCCCAGTGGGACCCCCTACTACACAGATACGCAGTATTTT	CASSPSGTPYYTDTQYF
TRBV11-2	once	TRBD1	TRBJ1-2	TGTGCCAGCAGCGGACAGACAGGGGCGGATGGCTACACCTTC	CASSGQTGADGYTF
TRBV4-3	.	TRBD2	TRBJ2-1	TGCGCCAGCAGCCAGATAGCGGGAGACCGATACAATGAGCAGTTCTTC	CASSQIAGDRYNEQFF
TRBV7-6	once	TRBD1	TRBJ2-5	TGTGCCAGCAGCCCCCTGGGACAGTCGGAGACCCAGTACTTC	CASSPLGQSETQYF
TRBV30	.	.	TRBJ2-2	TGTGCCTGGAAAGTGGGGATGAACACCGGGGAGCTGTTTTTT	CAWKVGMNTGELFF
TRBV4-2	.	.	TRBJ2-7	TGTGCCAGCAGCCAAGACCAAGTACCCCCCCTCGAGCAGTACTTC	CASSQDQVPPLEQYF
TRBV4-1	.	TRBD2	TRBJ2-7	TGCGCCAGCAGCCAAGTCTGGACTAGCGGAGGTACATACGAGCAGTACTTC	CASSQVWTSGGTYEQYF
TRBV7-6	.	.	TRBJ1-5	TGTGCCAGCAGCTTAGCGCATGGTGATCAGCCCCAGCATTTT	CASSLAHGDQPQHF
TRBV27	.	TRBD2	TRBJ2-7	TGTGCCAGCAGTTGGGGGACTAGCGGGGGCTACGAGCAGTACTTC	CASSWGTSGGYEQYF
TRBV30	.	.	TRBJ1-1	TGTGCCTGGATGGCAGGGTTAAACACTGAAGCTTTCTTT	CAWMAGLNTEAFF
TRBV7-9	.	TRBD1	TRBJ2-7	TGTGCCAGCAGTATGACAGGGGCGACCTACGAGCAGTACTTC	CASSMTGATYEQYF
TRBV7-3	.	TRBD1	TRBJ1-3	TGTGCCAGCAGCTTAACTCGGACAGGGGATCGAAACACCATATATTTT	CASSLTRTGDRNTIYF
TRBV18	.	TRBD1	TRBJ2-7	TGTGCCAGCTCACCACCGGCCGGGACAGAAGTCTCCTACGAGCAGTACTTC	CASSPPAGTEVSYEQYF
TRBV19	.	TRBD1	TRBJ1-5	TGTGCCAGTAGTATAGACGTAGGGGGCGAGGAGGATCAGCCCCAGCATTTT	CASSIDVGGEEDQPQHF
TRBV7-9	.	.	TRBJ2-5	TGTGCCAGCAGCTTAGTGGTCGGCCAAGAGACCCAGTACTTC	CASSLVVGQETQYF
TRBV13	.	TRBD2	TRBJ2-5	TGTGCCAGCAGCTTTAGGTCTAGCGGGCATCAAGAGACCCAGTACTTC	CASSFRSSGHQETQYF
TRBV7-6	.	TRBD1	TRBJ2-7	TGTGCCAGCAGCTCCGGGACAGGTTTCTACGAGCAGTACTTC	CASSSGTGFYEQYF
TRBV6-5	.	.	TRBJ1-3	TGTGCCAGCAGCTCGGGTTGGTTCTCTGGAAACACCATATATTTT	CASSSGWFSGNTIYF
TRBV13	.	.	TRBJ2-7	TGTGCCAGCAGCCCCACAGGGTCCTACGAGCAGTACTTC	CASSPTGSYEQYF
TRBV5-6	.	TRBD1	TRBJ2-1	TGTGCCAGCAGCTCCAACCTACAGGGGGCCTATGAGCAGTTCTTC	CASSSNLQGAYEQFF
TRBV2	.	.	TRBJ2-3	TGTGCCAGCAGTTCGGGACTGAGCACAGATACGCAGTATTTT	CASSSGLSTDTQYF
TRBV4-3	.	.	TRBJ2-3	TGCGCCAGCAGCCAAGTTCTATCAGGGTCCCCAGATACGCAGTATTTT	CASSQVLSGSPDTQYF
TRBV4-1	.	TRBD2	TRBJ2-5	TGCGCCAGCAGCCAAGAGACTAGCGGACAAGAGACCCAGTACTTC	CASSQETSGQETQYF
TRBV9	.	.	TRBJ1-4	TGTGCCAGCAGCGTAGGAGGCAGCAGAAATGAAAAACTGTTTTTT	CASSVGGSRNEKLFF
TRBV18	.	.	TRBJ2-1	TGTGCCAGCTCACCCCAAGGCTATGAGCAGTTCTTC	CASSPQGYEQFF
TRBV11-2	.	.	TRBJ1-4	TGTGCCAGCAGCTTGTCAGGTCCAAATGAAAAACTGTTTTTT	CASSLSGPNEKLFF
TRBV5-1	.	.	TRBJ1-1	TGCGCCAGCAGCTCGGACTCAATTAACACTGAAGCTTTCTTT	CASSSDSINTEAFF
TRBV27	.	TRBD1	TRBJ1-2	TGTGCCAGCAGTTTACAGGGGGGAAAGTTTGGCTACACCTTC	CASSLQGGKFGYTF
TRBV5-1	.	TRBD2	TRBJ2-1	TGCGCCAGCAGTGAAGAGGGAGGGATGGGAGATGAGCAGTTCTTC	CASSEEGGMGDEQFF
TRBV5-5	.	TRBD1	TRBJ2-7	TGTGCCAGCAGTTCTGGACAGGGGAGCTCCTACGAGCAGTACTTC	CASSSGQGSSYEQYF
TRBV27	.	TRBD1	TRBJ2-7	TGTGCCAGCAGCCCTCCGGACAGGGAGCCCTACGAGCAGTACTTC	CASSPPDREPYEQYF
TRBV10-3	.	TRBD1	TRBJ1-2	TGTGCCATCAGCCAGGGGGCCGACTATGGCTACACCTTC	CAISQGADYGYTF
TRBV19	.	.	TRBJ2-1	TGTGCCAGTAGTATCTCGGACGACAGCAATGAGCAGTTCTTC	CASSISDDSNEQFF
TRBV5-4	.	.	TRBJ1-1	TGTGCCAGCAGGCCGCCCTCGGGACAGAACACTGAAGCTTTCTTT	CASRPPSGQNTEAFF
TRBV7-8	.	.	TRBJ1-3	TGTGCCAGCAGCTTTCAGGGGCTCGGAAACACCATATATTTT	CASSFQGLGNTIYF
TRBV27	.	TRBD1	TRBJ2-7	TGTGCCAGCAGCTCCATAGCGGACAGGGGCCCCTACGAGCAGTACTTC	CASSSIADRGPYEQYF